This T cell receptor (beta chain) was observed in a study of blood T cell repertoires in COVID-19. With 4 bases clipped from V and 3 bases from J, the junction kept 6 bases outside the gene matches. CDR1 and CDR2 (germline): MDHEN, SYDVKM. The length of the CDR3 is 15 residues. In the authors' methods: Reference gene primer amplification gave estimated nucleated cell counts. The repertoire was sequenced with immunoSEQ multiplex PCR; TCRdb's copy has only in-frame clones and lacks some. V, J and clone size are those of that table, while D and trimming were read from the DNA. This sample carries about 98,000 clones, around 72% of them seen once, and the ten largest clones take approximately 24%.

The J gene is TRBJ1-2, the V gene TRBV28; TRBD1 aligns across 9 bases. This sequence was found in a man aged 65-85 years with acute or convalescent COVID-19. The sample was peripheral blood. The CDR3 coding sequence is TGTGCCAGCAGTTCCCACAGGGGGCTTGACTATGGCTACACCTTC. It encodes CASSSHRGLDYGYTF.